This TCR beta chain originates from a study of blood T cell repertoires in COVID-19. Study-wide context: The United States, Italy and Spain provided the acute and convalescent COVID-19 samples. T cells, B-cell-depleted T cells, or PBMCs supplied cDNA or gDNA.

The germline CDR1 and CDR2 sequences are LNHDA and SQIVND (reference sequence). The CDR3 runs to 12 residues. V lost 5 bases and J lost 5, with 6 bases in between. The table came from immunoSEQ multiplex PCR; TCRdb's copy has only in-frame clones and leaves some out. The repertoire holds around 16,000 clones, with 80% as singletons. J is TRBJ2-2 and V is TRBV19; unclear D gene. Sequenced material: peripheral blood. This TCR was recovered from a human donor in a cohort sampled during active COVID-19. The CDR3 nucleotides are TGTGCCAGTAGTCTACAGACCGGGGAGCTGTTTTTT. It codes for CASSLQTGELFF.